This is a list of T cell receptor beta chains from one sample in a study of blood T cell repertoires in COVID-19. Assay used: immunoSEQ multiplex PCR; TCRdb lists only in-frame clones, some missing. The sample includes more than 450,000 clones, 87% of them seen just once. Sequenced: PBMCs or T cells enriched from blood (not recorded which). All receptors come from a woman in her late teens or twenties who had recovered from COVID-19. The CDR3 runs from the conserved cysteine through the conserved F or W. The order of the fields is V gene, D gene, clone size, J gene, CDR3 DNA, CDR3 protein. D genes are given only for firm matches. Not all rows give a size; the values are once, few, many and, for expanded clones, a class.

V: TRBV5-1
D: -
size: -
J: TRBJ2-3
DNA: TGCGCCAGCAGCTTGTCCCCCTTCACAGATACGCAGTATTTT
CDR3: CASSLSPFTDTQYF

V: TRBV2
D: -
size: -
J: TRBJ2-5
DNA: TGTGCCAGCAGTGAAGTCTCCCGGGGGGAGACCCAGTACTTC
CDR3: CASSEVSRGETQYF

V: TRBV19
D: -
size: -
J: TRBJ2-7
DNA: TGTGCCAGTAGTATCTCCGGGACATACTCCTACGAGCAGTACTTC
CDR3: CASSISGTYSYEQYF

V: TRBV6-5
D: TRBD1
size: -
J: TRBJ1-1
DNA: TGTGCCAGCAGCGCTACAGGGGGAAGACCCGCTTTCTTT
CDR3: CASSATGGRPAFF

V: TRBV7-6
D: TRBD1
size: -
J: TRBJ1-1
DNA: TGTGCCAGCAGCTTAGATACAGGGGGCCGTATGAACACTGAAGCTTTCTTT
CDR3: CASSLDTGGRMNTEAFF

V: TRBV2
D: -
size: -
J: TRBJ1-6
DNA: TGTGCCAGCAGTGAAGGGTCGGATTCACCCCTCCACTTT
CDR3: CASSEGSDSPLHF

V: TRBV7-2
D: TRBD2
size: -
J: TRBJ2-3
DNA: TGTGCCAGCAGTTTTGTCGGGGGGAATACGCAGTATTTT
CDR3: CASSFVGGNTQYF

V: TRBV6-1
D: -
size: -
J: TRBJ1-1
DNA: TGTGCCAGCAGTGCGTCAATCGAGGGCCCCAACGACACTGAAGCTTTCTTT
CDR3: CASSASIEGPNDTEAFF

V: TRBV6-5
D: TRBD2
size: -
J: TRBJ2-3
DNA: TGTGCCAGCCACAGGGCGGTAGCGGGGGAAGATACGCAGTATTTT
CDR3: CASHRAVAGEDTQYF

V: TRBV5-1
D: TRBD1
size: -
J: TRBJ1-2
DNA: TGCGCCAGCCGAACCATGGACGGGACAGGGGGAATGGGTAATGGCTACACCTTC
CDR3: CASRTMDGTGGMGNGYTF

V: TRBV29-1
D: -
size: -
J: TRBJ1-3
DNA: TGCAGCGTCCGGGGACTGCTTTCTGGAAACACCATATATTTT
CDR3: CSVRGLLSGNTIYF

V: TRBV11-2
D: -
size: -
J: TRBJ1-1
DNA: TGTGCCAGCAGCTTAAGGGGGAGCACTGAAGCTTTCTTT
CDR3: CASSLRGSTEAFF

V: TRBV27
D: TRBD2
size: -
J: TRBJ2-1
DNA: TGTGCCAGCAGTTTCATTAGCGGGGGGCCCTACAATGAGCAGTTCTTC
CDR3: CASSFISGGPYNEQFF

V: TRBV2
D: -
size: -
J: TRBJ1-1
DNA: TGTGCCAGCGCTAGGGGAACGAGTACTGAAGCTTTCTTT
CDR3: CASARGTSTEAFF

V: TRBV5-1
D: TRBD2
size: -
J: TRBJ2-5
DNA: TGCGCCAGCAGCCCTGAAATAGCGGGGGGGCAAGAGACCCAGTACTTC
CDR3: CASSPEIAGGQETQYF

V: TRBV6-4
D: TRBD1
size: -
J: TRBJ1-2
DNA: TGTGCCAGGAGTCGACAGGGGACTAACTATGGCTACACCTTC
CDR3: CARSRQGTNYGYTF

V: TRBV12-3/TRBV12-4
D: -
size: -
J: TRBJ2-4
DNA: TGTGCCAGCAGTTTAGACAGATCTGCCCCTCAGTACTTC
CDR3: CASSLDRSAPQYF

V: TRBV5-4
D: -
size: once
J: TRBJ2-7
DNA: TGTGCCAGCAGCTTGGCAGGGGTGGGCGAGCAGTACTTC
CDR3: CASSLAGVGEQYF

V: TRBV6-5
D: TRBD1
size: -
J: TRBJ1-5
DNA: TGTGCCAGCAGTTTGGACAGGCAGAACAATCAGCCCCAGCATTTT
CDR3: CASSLDRQNNQPQHF

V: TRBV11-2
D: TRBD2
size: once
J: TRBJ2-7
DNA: TGTGCCAGCCGGCCACTAGCGGGGTTCTCCTACGAGCAGTACTTC
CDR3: CASRPLAGFSYEQYF

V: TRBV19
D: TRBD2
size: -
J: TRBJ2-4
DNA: TGTGCCACCGCGGTCCGACTAGCGGCGGGGGGCGGGTCCAAAAACATTCAGTACTTC
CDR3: CATAVRLAAGGGSKNIQYF

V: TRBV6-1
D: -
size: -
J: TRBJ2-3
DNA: TGTGCCAGCAGTGAATACGCAGGGGCAGGGGATACGCAGTATTTT
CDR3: CASSEYAGAGDTQYF

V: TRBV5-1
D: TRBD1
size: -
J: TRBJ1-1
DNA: TGCGCCAGCAGCCCGGACAGGGGATGGACTGAAGCTTTCTTT
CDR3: CASSPDRGWTEAFF

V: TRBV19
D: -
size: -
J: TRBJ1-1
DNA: TGTGCCAGTAGTATTACGGCAGGGGACACTGAAGCTTTCTTT
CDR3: CASSITAGDTEAFF

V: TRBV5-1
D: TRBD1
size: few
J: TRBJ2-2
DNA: TGCGCCAGCAGCCCGCTGGCGACAGGGTCCACCGGGGAGCTGTTTTTT
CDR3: CASSPLATGSTGELFF

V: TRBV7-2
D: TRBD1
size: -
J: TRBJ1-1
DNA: TGTGCCAGCAGCAGGGACAGGGGTTTGGAAGCTTTCTTT
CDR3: CASSRDRGLEAFF

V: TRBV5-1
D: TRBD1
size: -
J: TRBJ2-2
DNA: TGCGCCAGCAGCCGGACAGGGTTGGCCGGGGAGCTGTTTTTT
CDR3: CASSRTGLAGELFF

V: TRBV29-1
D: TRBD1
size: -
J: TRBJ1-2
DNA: TGCAGCGTTGAAGATAAACCGGGACAGGAGAACTATGGCTACACCTTC
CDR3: CSVEDKPGQENYGYTF

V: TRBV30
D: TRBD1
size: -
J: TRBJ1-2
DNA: TGTGCCTGGAGTGTACGGCTGACAGGGGAGTATGGCTACACCTTC
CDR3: CAWSVRLTGEYGYTF

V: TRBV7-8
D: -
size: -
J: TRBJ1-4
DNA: TGTGCCAGCAGCTCCGGGACTATCATAGAAAAACTGTTTTTT
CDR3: CASSSGTIIEKLFF

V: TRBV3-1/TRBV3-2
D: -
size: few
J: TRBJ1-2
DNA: TGTGCCAGCAGCCAGGGAGGGTTGCACTATGGCTACACCTTC
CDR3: CASSQGGLHYGYTF

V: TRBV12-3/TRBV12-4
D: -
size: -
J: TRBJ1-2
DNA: TGTGCCAGCAGTTTAAATTCGGGGAACTACACCTTC
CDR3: CASSLNSGNYTF

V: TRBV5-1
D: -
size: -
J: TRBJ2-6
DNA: TGCGCCAGCAGCTCCTCGCCCGTCGGCTCTGGGGCCAACGTCCTGACTTTC
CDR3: CASSSSPVGSGANVLTF

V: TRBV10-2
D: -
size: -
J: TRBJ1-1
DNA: TGCGCCAGCACTAAGATCTCGAACACTGAAGCTTTCTTT
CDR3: CASTKISNTEAFF

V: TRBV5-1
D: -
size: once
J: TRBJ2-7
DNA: TGCGCCAGCAGCTTGGGGGCGGGGACCTACGAGCAGTACTTC
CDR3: CASSLGAGTYEQYF

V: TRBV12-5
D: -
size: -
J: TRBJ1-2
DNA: TGTGCTAGTGGTTTGCCTTTCCAGGATACGTATGGCTACACCTTC
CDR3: CASGLPFQDTYGYTF

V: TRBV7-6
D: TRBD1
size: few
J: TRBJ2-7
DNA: TGTGCCAGCAGCCGACAGGGGGCCTACGAGCAGTACTTC
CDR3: CASSRQGAYEQYF

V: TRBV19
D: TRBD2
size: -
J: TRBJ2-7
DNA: TGTGCCAGTAGTATAGTAGCGGGGGACTCCTACGAGCAGTACTTC
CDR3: CASSIVAGDSYEQYF

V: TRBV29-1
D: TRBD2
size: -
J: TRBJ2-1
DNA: TGCAGCGTTGTTGGGACTAGCGGGGGGTCGGCTTCGTTTGATGAGCAGTTCTTC
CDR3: CSVVGTSGGSASFDEQFF

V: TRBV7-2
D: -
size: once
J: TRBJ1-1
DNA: TGTGCCAGCAGCTCCATCCATTTGAACACTGAAGCTTTCTTT
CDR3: CASSSIHLNTEAFF

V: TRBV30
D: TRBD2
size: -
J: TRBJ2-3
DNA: TGTGCCTGGAATATAGGACTCCCCAGCGGGGGGCACACAGATACGCAGTATTTT
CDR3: CAWNIGLPSGGHTDTQYF

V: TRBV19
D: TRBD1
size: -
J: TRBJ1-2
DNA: TGTGCCAGTAGTATGTTAGGACAGGGGGACTTTGGCTACACCTTC
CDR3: CASSMLGQGDFGYTF

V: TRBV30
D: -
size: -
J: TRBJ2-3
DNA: TGTGCCTGGAGTGCGGGGGGCAAAGATACGCAGTATTTT
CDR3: CAWSAGGKDTQYF

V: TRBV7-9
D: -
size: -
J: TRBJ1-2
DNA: TGTGCCAGCAGCTTAGGTACAGTCTCCACGGGCTACACCTTC
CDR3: CASSLGTVSTGYTF

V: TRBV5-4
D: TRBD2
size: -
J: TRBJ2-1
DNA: TGTGCCAGCAGCCCCGTGGGGGGGGGCTACAATGAGCAGTTCTTC
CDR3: CASSPVGGGYNEQFF

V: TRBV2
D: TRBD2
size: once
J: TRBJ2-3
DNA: TGTGCCAGCAGTCCAGGACTAGTGCCAGATACGCAGTATTTT
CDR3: CASSPGLVPDTQYF

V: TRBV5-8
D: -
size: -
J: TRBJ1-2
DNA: TGTGCCAGCAGCTTGACAGGGAATGGCTACACCTTC
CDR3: CASSLTGNGYTF

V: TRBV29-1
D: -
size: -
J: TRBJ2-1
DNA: TGCAGCGTTGAATTGGGGAGGGAGCAGTTCTTC
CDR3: CSVELGREQFF

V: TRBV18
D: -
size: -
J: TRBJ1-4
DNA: TGTGCCAGCTCACCTCAAGGTAGCGAAAAACTGTTTTTT
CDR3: CASSPQGSEKLFF

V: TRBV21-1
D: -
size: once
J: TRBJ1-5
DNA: TGTGCCAGCAGCAAAACGGGGGGGCGGGAGGAGGTGGAAGATGATAGCAATCAGCCCCAGCATTTT
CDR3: CASSKTGGREEVEDDSNQPQHF

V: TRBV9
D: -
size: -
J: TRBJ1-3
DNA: TGTGCCAGCAGCGTAGAGGGGGGGCCCGGAAACACCATATATTTT
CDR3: CASSVEGGPGNTIYF

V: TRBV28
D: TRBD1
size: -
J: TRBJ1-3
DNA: TGTGCCAGCAGAGGACAGGTCGGAAACACCATATATTTT
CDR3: CASRGQVGNTIYF

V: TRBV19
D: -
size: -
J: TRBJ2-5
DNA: TGTGCCACTGGGACACAAGAGACCCAGTACTTC
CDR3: CATGTQETQYF

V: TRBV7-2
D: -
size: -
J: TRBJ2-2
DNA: TGTGCCAGCAGCTTGCAGGTGAACACCGGGGAGCTGTTTTTT
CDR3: CASSLQVNTGELFF